This paragraph reports one T cell receptor beta chain. The sample belongs to a study of blood T cell repertoires in COVID-19. Sequencing used immunoSEQ multiplex PCR; TCRdb keeps in-frame clones, though not all of them. The table lists approximately 240,000 clones, approximately 82% of them singletons. The CDR3 has 11 residues. Germline loops: CDR1 LGHDT, CDR2 YNNKEL (reference sequence). Trimming removed 6 bases at V and 5 bases at J, with 7 bases between. V gene TRBV3-1 (or the pseudogene TRBV3-2) combines with J gene TRBJ1-1, with D unclear. The sequenced sample was peripheral blood. The TCR originated in a woman of 80 years or more with active or convalescent COVID-19. For the CDR3, the DNA is TGTGCCAGCAGGAGCCCTACTGAAGCTTTCTTT. Amino acids: CASRSPTEAFF.